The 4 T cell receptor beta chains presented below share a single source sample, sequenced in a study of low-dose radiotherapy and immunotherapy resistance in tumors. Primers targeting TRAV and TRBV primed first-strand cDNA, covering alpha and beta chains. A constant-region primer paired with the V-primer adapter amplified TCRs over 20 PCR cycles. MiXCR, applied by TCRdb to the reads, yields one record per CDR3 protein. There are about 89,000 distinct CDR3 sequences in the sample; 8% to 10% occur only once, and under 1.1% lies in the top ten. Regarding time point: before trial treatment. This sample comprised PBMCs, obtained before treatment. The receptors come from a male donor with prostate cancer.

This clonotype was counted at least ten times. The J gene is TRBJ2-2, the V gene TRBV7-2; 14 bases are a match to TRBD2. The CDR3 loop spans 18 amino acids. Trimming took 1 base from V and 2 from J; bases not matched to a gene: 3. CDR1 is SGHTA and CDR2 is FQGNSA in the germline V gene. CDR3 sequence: CASSLVGLAGGNTGELFF. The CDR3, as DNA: TGTGCCAGCAGCTTAGTTGGACTAGCGGGAGGAAACACCGGGGAGCTGTTTTTT.

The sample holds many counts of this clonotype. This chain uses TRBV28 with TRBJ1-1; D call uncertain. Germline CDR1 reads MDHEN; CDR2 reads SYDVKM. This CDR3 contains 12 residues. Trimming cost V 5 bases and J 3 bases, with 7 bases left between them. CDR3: CASSNPYTEAFF. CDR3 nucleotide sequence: TGTGCCAGCAGTAACCCCTACACTGAAGCTTTCTTT.

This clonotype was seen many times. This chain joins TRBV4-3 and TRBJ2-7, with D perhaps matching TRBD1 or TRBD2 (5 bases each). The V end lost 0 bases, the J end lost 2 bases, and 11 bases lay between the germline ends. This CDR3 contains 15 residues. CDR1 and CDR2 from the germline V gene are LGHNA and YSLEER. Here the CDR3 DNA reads TGCGCCAGCAGCCAAGACAATGGGGGAGCCTACGAGCAGTACTTC. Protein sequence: CASSQDNGGAYEQYF.

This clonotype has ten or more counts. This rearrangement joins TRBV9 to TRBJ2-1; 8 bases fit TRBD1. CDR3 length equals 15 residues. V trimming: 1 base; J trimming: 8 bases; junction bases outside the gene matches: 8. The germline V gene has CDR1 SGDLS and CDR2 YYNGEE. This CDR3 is CASSVQDRAFDEQFF. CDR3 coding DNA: TGTGCCAGCAGCGTACAGGACAGGGCGTTCGATGAGCAGTTCTTC.